This T cell receptor beta chain was identified in a study of T cell clonality in common variable immunodeficiency. General study results and limits: CVID patient heterogeneity limited repertoire-clinical complication correlations. In common variable immunodeficiency, TCR beta chains reportedly carried fewer deletions and N-nucleotide insertions. What drives increased CVID clonality needs T cell subpopulation sequencing.

CDR3 length equals 14 residues. Germline CDR1 PRHDT, CDR2 FYEKMQ (reference sequence). Of CVID subjects, approximately 15 were female and approximately 30 male, mean age about 40. Blood samples were heparinized, about 4.5 to 8 ml per donor. With respect to this clone: The antigen remains undetermined. The CDR3 end is not reached by the read, which stops 3 residues before it; the germline J gene fills it in.

Clones were sequenced by immunoSEQ multiplex PCR, and TCRdb holds only the in-frame ones, with some missing. This sample includes approximately 2,600 clones with no singletons; its ten biggest clones take up around 12%. Sequencing input: peripheral blood mononuclear cells. The rearrangement uses TRBV13 and TRBJ1-6; TRBD1 matches at 8 bases. The receptor comes from a human donor with common variable immunodeficiency. The sequenced CDR3 bases are TGTGCCAGCAGCCTAGACAGGGGTCGATCATCC. It is translated as CASSLDRGRSS. The entire CDR3 reads CASSLDRGRSSLHF.